A selection of T cell receptor beta chains follows, all from one sample in a study of OX40 agonist ivuxolimab in advanced cancers. Measured with immunoSEQ multiplex PCR; TCRdb has only the in-frame clones, and not every one. Here the sample spans some 98,000 clones, roughly 84% being singletons. Sample: CD4+ or CD8+ T cells sorted from blood, taken in a trial of the OX40 agonist ivuxolimab. The receptors originated from an adult with an advanced solid tumor such as melanoma, head and neck, liver or kidney cancer. Each CDR3 is given without its conserved first and last residue. The order of the fields is D gene, J gene, V gene, CDR3 protein. D genes are given only for firm matches.

TRBD1 | TRBJ1-1 | TRBV27 | ASTPTGMGNTEAF
TRBD2 | TRBJ2-2 | TRBV2 | ASRGGSTGELF
TRBD1 | TRBJ2-2 | TRBV14 | ASSRNPGTGVTGELF
TRBD1 | TRBJ1-2 | TRBV9 | ASSVEGDRGPSNYGYT
TRBD1 | TRBJ2-7 | TRBV6-5 | ASSFDRERYEQY
TRBD1 | TRBJ1-1 | TRBV5-5 | ASSVGTANTEAF
. | TRBJ1-2 | TRBV5-5 | ASSPGPSEGYT
. | TRBJ1-6 | TRBV15 | ATSRDDGGGSYNSPLH
. | TRBJ1-2 | TRBV11-1 | ASSLAGGRGYGYT
. | TRBJ2-7 | TRBV6-5 | ASSSFGPQTYEQY
. | TRBJ1-1 | TRBV9 | ASSGIIPGGAF
TRBD1 | TRBJ1-5 | TRBV19 | ASSTTGGQPQH
TRBD1 | TRBJ1-5 | TRBV7-9 | ASSLGTGFLGSNQPQH
TRBD1 | TRBJ1-4 | TRBV9 | ASSVGYGQGDEKLF
. | TRBJ1-5 | TRBV10-3 | AIKGTLDQPQH
. | TRBJ1-1 | TRBV18 | ATRSDGGLTEAF